The clone carrying this T cell receptor (beta chain) was seen only a few times. What it recognizes is unknown. The sample belongs to a study of cytomegalovirus exposure and HLA in healthy donors. The PCR was carried out with 60 Vbeta primers and 13 Jbeta primers. The data were produced by immunoSEQ multiplex PCR, yet TCRdb's version contains in-frame clones alone and is incomplete. The data hold about 150,000 clones, with approximately 79% observed a single time. Overall study findings and caveats: A link between a missense DCLRE1C variant and TCR beta V- and J-gene trimming emerged from a later analysis. According to the study, some 160 TCR beta chains were cytomegalovirus-associated.

The CDR3 loop spans 14 amino acids. After removal of 2 bases from V and 2 bases from J, the junction contained 2 bases not matched to a gene. Germline V gene data show CDR1 as SEHNR and CDR2 as FQNEAQ (reference sequence). This sequence originates from a man in his forties or fifties in good health and CMV-seropositive. Material for sequencing was PBMCs. The J gene is TRBJ2-5, the V gene TRBV7-9, with 7 bases matching TRBD2. CDR3 residues: CASSLTGGQETQYF. The CDR3 coding sequence is TGTGCCAGCAGCTTAACGGGGGGTCAAGAGACCCAGTACTTC.